This entry lists 10 T cell receptor beta chains sequenced from one sample in a study of T cell repertoires in cytomegalovirus infection. TCRdb re-derived calls from the reads in MiXCR, one entry per CDR3 protein. The data show 150,000 to 200,000 distinct CDR3 sequences, 28% seen once. Sample: PBMCs. The receptors here all came from a human donor in good health (CMV status not recorded). Some clones in this sample may be carry-over from other donors' samples.

This clonotype is a singleton in its sample. The rearrangement joins TRBV5-6 to TRBJ2-7; D possibly corresponds to TRBD1 (6 bases). V lost 3 bases and J 5 bases, leaving 21 bases between the germline ends. Germline V lookup: CDR1 SGHDT, CDR2 YYEEEE. The CDR3 runs 16 residues. The CDR3 region has the DNA TGTGCCAGCAGCTCCCCTCCTGGACAGTTGCGCAACGAGCAGTACTTC. Protein: CASSSPPGQLRNEQYF.

The chain recombines TRBV2 with TRBJ1-2, with TRBD1 identical over 9 bases. With V trimmed by 7 bases and J by 8 bases, 8 bases remained unmatched. This CDR3 is 13 amino acids long. Germline CDR1 SNHLY, CDR2 FYNNEI. Here the CDR3 DNA reads TGTGCCAGCATTATGGACAGGGGCCGGGGCTACACCTTC. Encoded protein: CASIMDRGRGYTF.

This chain uses TRBV7-3 with TRBJ1-1; no clear D. The germline CDR1 and CDR2 sequences are SGHTA and FQGTGA. Deletions cut 4 bases from V and 11 bases from J, with 14 bases between. The CDR3 has 12 amino acids. The CDR3 bases are TGTGCCAGCAGCTCCCCCCCCGGGGTCGCTTTCTTT. As protein: CASSSPPGVAFF. The whole variable domain, filled in from reference TRBV7-3 and TRBJ1-1, reads GAGVSQTPSNKVTEKGKYVELRCDPISGHTALYWYRQSLGQGPEFLIYFQGTGAADDSGLPNDRFFAVRPEGSVSTLKIQRTERGDSAVYLCASSSPPGVAFFGQGTRLTVV.

This clonotype was seen a handful of times. V gene TRBV6-1 combines with J gene TRBJ1-4; D is perhaps TRBD1 (6 bases). The V end lost 6 bases, the J end lost 4 bases, and 12 bases lay between the germline ends. Germline V gene data show CDR1 as MNHNS and CDR2 as SASEGT. The CDR3 has 14 residues. CDR3 in amino acids: CASSSGQINEKLFF. CDR3 in DNA: TGTGCCAGCAGCTCCGGACAGATTAATGAAAAACTGTTTTTT.

J is TRBJ2-3 and V is TRBV11-2; 12 bases are shared with TRBD2. Germline values: CDR1 SGHAT, CDR2 FQNNGV. The junction had 2 bases not matched to a gene; V was cut back by 4 bases and J by 0 bases. This CDR3 comprises 16 residues. CDR3 region: CASSSSGGASTDTQYF. In DNA form, the CDR3 reads TGTGCCAGCAGCTCTAGCGGGGGGGCAAGCACAGATACGCAGTATTTT.

This clonotype appeared a few times. The rearrangement uses TRBV28 and TRBJ1-4; 9 nucleotides line up with TRBD1. With 6 bases clipped from V and 7 bases from J, the junction kept 6 bases outside the gene matches. From germline, CDR1 is MDHEN and CDR2 SYDVKM. This CDR3 is built from 14 residues. CDR3 sequence: CASRVQGAGEKLFF. DNA of the CDR3: TGTGCCAGCAGGGTACAGGGGGCTGGTGAAAAACTGTTTTTT. The full variable domain, in which reference TRBV28 and TRBJ1-4 provide the parts outside the CDR3, is DVKVTQSSRYLVKRTGEKVFLECVQDMDHENMFWYRQDPGLGLRLIYFSYDVKMKEKGDIPEGYSVSREKKERFSLILESASTNQTSMYLCASRVQGAGEKLFFGSGTQLSVL.

This clonotype was observed a handful of times. This sequence joins TRBV7-8 and TRBJ1-1, with D maybe TRBD1 (5 bases). The CDR3 spans 15 residues. The germline V gene has CDR1 SGHVS and CDR2 FQNEAQ. Trimming removed 3 bases at V and 1 base at J, with 12 bases between. CDR3 loop: CASSFAPDRNTEAFF. CDR3 sequence (DNA): TGTGCCAGCAGCTTTGCCCCAGACAGGAACACTGAAGCTTTCTTT.

This clonotype occurred many times. The V and J genes are TRBV7-8 and TRBJ1-1; perhaps TRBD1 as D (6 bases). CDR3 length: 15 residues. The germline V and J ends were trimmed by 5 bases and 5 bases, with 18 bases remaining between them. The germline gives CDR1 SGHVS, CDR2 FQNEAQ. The CDR3 nucleotides read TGTGCCAGCAGCAAAATCAGGGGAGTAGGAACTGAAGCTTTCTTT. Protein: CASSKIRGVGTEAFF.

This clonotype was seen more than once but under ten times. This chain joins TRBV6-5 and TRBJ2-1; 11 bases map to TRBD1. With V trimmed by 4 bases and J by 7 bases, 6 bases remained unmatched. CDR1 is MNHEY and CDR2 is SVGAGI in the germline V gene. The CDR3 has 15 residues. For the CDR3, the DNA is TGTGCCAGCAGTTTCGACCGGGACAGGGGGAATGAGCAGTTCTTC. This codes for CASSFDRDRGNEQFF.

This clonotype has at least ten counts. This chain links TRBV7-9 with TRBJ1-2; possibly TRBD1 for D (5 bases). CDR1 SEHNR and CDR2 FQNEAQ come from the germline V gene (reference sequence). Trimming left V 1 base short and J 3 bases short, with 15 bases between. The CDR3 covers 16 residues. The CDR3 is CASSLGGTKEYYGYTF. In DNA form, the CDR3 reads TGTGCCAGCAGCTTAGGAGGGACTAAGGAGTACTATGGCTACACCTTC.